Following are 10 T cell receptor beta chains from one sample sequenced in a study of blood T cell repertoires in COVID-19. Assay: immunoSEQ multiplex PCR; the TCRdb copy retains only in-frame clones and omits some. The sample lists some 80,000 clones, about 82% occurring once. Sequences were obtained from peripheral blood. These receptors were collected from an elderly woman in a cohort sampled during active or convalescent COVID-19.

The chain combines TRBV19 with TRBJ2-2, with D possibly being TRBD2 (6 bases). CDR1 and CDR2 from the germline V gene are LNHDA and SQIVND (reference sequence). V lost 3 bases, J lost 4 bases, and 6 bases lay in between. CDR3 length: 13 amino acids. CDR3 amino acids: CASSISGTGELFF. The CDR3 DNA sequence: TGTGCCAGTAGTATTAGCGGCACCGGGGAGCTGTTTTTT. The entire variable domain, with the rest obtained from reference TRBV19 and TRBJ2-2, is as follows: DGGITQSPKYLFRKEGQNVTLSCEQNLNHDAMYWYRQDPGQGLRLIYYSQIVNDFQKGDIAEGYSVSREKKESFPLTVTSAQKNPTAFYLCASSISGTGELFFGEGSRLTVL.

The chain uses TRBV27 and TRBJ2-1; a possible D gene is TRBD1 (5 bases). Deletions cut 2 bases from V and 4 bases from J, with 18 bases between. Germline CDR1 and CDR2: MNHEY and SMNVEV (reference sequence). The CDR3 is 17 residues long. CDR3 region: CASSLMRQLGQYNEQFF. The CDR3 coding sequence is TGTGCCAGCAGTTTAATGAGACAACTGGGGCAATACAATGAGCAGTTCTTC.

This chain uses TRBV5-1 with TRBJ2-3; D might be TRBD2 (5 bases). CDR1 and CDR2 (germline): SGHRS, YFSETQ. V lost 0 bases and J 1 base, leaving 12 bases between the germline ends. The CDR3 length is 16 residues. CDR3: CASSLAGGSGTDTQYF. CDR3 bases: TGCGCCAGCAGCTTGGCGGGCGGGTCCGGCACAGATACGCAGTATTTT. The variable domain in full, with the rest retrieved from reference TRBV5-1 and TRBJ2-3, is KAGVTQTPRYLIKTRGQQVTLSCSPISGHRSVSWYQQTPGQGLQFLFEYFSETQRNKGNFPGRFSGRQFSNSRSEMNVSTLELGDSALYLCASSLAGGSGTDTQYFGPGTRLTVL.

The chain couples TRBV5-1 to TRBJ2-1, with TRBD1 identical over 9 bases. The V segment lost 0 bases and the J segment 0 bases; nucleotides outside the gene matches: 13. This CDR3 comprises 20 residues. Germline-derived CDR1 and CDR2 are SGHRS and YFSETQ. The CDR3 here is CASSLVGGTGSFSSYNEQFF. CDR3 in DNA: TGCGCCAGCAGCTTGGTCGGAGGGACAGGGAGCTTTAGCTCCTACAATGAGCAGTTCTTC.

This clone was seen a few times. The V gene is TRBV10-3, the J gene TRBJ1-5, with D tentatively TRBD1 (6 bases). V was clipped by 0 bases and J by 6 bases, with 12 bases between them. CDR1 ENHRY and CDR2 SYGVKD come from the germline V gene. CDR3 length: 15 amino acids. The CDR3 DNA reads TGTGCCATCAGTGAGTCGAAGGGGGAGGGTCAGCCCCAGCATTTT. It yields the protein CAISESKGEGQPQHF.

This clone has a single count. CDR3 nucleotides: TGCGCCAGCAGCTTGGGCCCTAGCGGGGCTTACGAGCAGTACGTC. Amino acids: CASSLGPSGAYEQYV. V is TRBV5-1 and J is TRBJ2-7; TRBD2 matches at 9 bases. The CDR3 is made up of 15 amino acids. J lost 4 bases, V lost 0 bases, and 5 bases had no gene match. Per the germline V gene, CDR1 is SGHRS and CDR2 is YFSETQ.

This clone appeared once. The V gene is TRBV18, the J gene TRBJ1-2, with D tentatively TRBD1 (5 bases). Trimming pared 0 bases from V and 4 bases from J, leaving 12 bases between. CDR3 length: 15 amino acids. Germline V lookup: CDR1 KGHSH, CDR2 LQKENI. The CDR3: CASSPPLGEGYGYTF. CDR3 coding DNA: TGTGCCAGCTCACCACCGTTAGGGGAAGGCTATGGCTACACCTTC.

The gene calls are TRBV7-9 and TRBJ1-1; D remains ambiguous. Germline values: CDR1 SEHNR, CDR2 FQNEAQ (reference sequence). Trimming stripped 8 bases from V and 2 bases from J, with 15 bases between. The CDR3 loop spans 14 amino acids. In DNA, the CDR3 is TGTGCCAGCGGCCTGAGGGTGGGAAACACTGAAGCTTTCTTT. Residues: CASGLRVGNTEAFF.

Worth noting for this clone: One junction end does not reproduce the germline sequence, and a read error may be involved. The gene calls are TRBV7-7 and TRBJ2-7, with D perhaps matching TRBD2 (8 bases). Germline lookup yields CDR1 SSHAT and CDR2 FNYEAQ (reference sequence). There are 16 residues in the CDR3. The CDR3 DNA reads TGTGCTAGCAGCCCTGGGACAGCGGGAGTATCGAGGGAGCAGTACTTC. Translating gives CASSPGTAGVSREQYF.

This chain connects TRBV3-1 (or the pseudogene TRBV3-2) to TRBJ1-2, with unresolved D. Trimming left V 1 base short and J 6 bases short, with 9 bases between. Germline values: CDR1 LGHDT, CDR2 YNNKEL (reference sequence). The CDR3 sequence is 13 residues long. As DNA, the CDR3 is TGTGCCAGCAGCCAAGGGCAGAACAATGGCTACACCTTC. Amino acid sequence: CASSQGQNNGYTF.